This TCR beta chain was captured by sequencing in a study of T cells expressing NK-cell markers. Study-level results: About 1.0-8% of CD8+ T cells in about 6 donors belonged to dominant NKG2C+ clonotypes. These clonotypes additionally ranked first within the CD3+CD56-NKG2C+ fraction of a few donors.

CDR1 and CDR2 (germline): SGHRS, YFSETQ. This CDR3 has 15 residues. TCRdb reprocessed the 5' RACE reads; each CDR3 protein has one entry and no DNA is given. This sample lists fewer than 550,000 distinct CDR3 sequences; its ten largest clones have around 1.4%. Details on this clonotype: Its antigen is as yet unknown.

Sequenced material: blood T cells: a sorted CD56 or NKG2C T cell subset, CD4+ or CD8+ T cells, or bulk PBMC T cells (not recorded which). This chain links TRBV5-1 with TRBJ1-3; TCRdb outputs TRBD1, but without DNA this stays unchecked. This receptor was taken from a woman between 50 and 59 years old in good health. The CDR3 loop reads CASSLGPQGGNTIYF.